This T cell receptor (beta chain) appears in the sequencing data of a study of OX40 agonist ivuxolimab in advanced cancers. Study background: Partial responses occurred in Three dose-escalation patients, one with hepatocellular carcinoma and two with cutaneous melanoma.

The CDR3 length is 16 residues. Trimming removed 0 bases from V and 3 bases from J, with 14 bases in between. In germline, CDR1 is SGHAT, CDR2 FQNNGV. TCRdb's copy holds only in-frame clones and misses some; the assay was immunoSEQ multiplex PCR. The repertoire consists of about 57,000 clones, with 90% to 95% occurring once and the leading ten covering almost 25%. Here the sequenced sample was CD4+ or CD8+ T cells sorted from blood, taken in a trial of the OX40 agonist ivuxolimab. The J gene is TRBJ1-1, the V gene TRBV11-2; D call uncertain. The sequence came from an adult with an advanced solid tumor such as melanoma, head and neck, liver or kidney cancer. The DNA for the CDR3 is TGTGCCAGCAGCTTAGATCCAGGAGGTCTGGACACTGAAGCTTTCTTT. Its protein product is CASSLDPGGLDTEAFF.